Detailed here is one T cell receptor beta chain. This specimen belongs to a study of blood T cell repertoires in COVID-19. Under the authors' procedure: Nucleated cell counts were estimated from reference gene primer amplification. Data came from immunoSEQ multiplex PCR; TCRdb stores just in-frame clones and leaves some out. V and J calls and clone size follow that table, whereas D and trimming were derived from the DNA. The sample has a few hundred thousand clones, approximately 90% seen once; the top ten hold about 3%. The study assigned cohorts using participant-reported clinical history. Sequencing was done on a sample of PBMCs or T cells enriched from blood (not recorded which). This TCR was recovered from a woman in her forties or fifties who had recovered from COVID-19.

The CDR3 DNA reads as TGTGCCAGCTCGGGGCAGGGTGAAGCTTTCTTT. Translated: CASSGQGEAFF. This chain links TRBV18 with TRBJ1-1, with D maybe TRBD1 (5 bases). Trimming removed 6 bases at V and 7 bases at J, with 9 bases between. Germline values: CDR1 KGHSH, CDR2 LQKENI. This CDR3 spans 11 amino acids.